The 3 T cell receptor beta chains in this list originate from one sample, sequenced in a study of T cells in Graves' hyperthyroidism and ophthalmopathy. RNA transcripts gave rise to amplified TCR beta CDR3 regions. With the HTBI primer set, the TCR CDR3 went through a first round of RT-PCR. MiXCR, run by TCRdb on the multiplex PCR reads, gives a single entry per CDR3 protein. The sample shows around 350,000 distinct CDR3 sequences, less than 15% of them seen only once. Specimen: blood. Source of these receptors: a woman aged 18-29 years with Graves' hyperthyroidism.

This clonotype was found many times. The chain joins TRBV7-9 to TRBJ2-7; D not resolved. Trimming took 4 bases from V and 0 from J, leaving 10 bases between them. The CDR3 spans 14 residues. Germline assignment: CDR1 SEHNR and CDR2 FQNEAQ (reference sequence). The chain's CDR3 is CASSSTDGSYEQYF. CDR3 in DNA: TGTGCCAGCAGCTCTACGGACGGCTCCTACGAGCAGTACTTC.

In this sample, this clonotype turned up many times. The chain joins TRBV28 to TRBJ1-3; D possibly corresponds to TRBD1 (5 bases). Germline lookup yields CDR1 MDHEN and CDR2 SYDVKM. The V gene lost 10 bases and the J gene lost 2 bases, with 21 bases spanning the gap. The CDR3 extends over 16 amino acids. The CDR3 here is CATLSGSGHPGNTIYF. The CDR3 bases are TGTGCCACCCTCTCGGGTTCCGGACATCCTGGAAACACCATATATTTT.

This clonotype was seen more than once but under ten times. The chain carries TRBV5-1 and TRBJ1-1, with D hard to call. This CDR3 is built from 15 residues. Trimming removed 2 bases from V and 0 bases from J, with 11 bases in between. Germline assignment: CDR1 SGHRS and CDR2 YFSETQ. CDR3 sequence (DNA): TGCGCCAGCAGCTTTAATAGTGAGCTGAACACTGAAGCTTTCTTT. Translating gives CASSFNSELNTEAFF.